This is a list of T cell receptor beta chains from one sample in a study of T-cell reconstitution after alpha-beta-depleted transplantation in children. TCRdb itself ran the PCR reads through MiXCR, one entry per CDR3 protein. Among under 60,000 distinct CDR3 sequences listed, 5.8% were seen once. The sample here was PBMCs, mostly from graft donor cells, taken 60 days after TCRalphabeta/CD19-depleted stem cell transplant. These receptors came from a female patient aged 2 to 10 who had a stem cell transplant for aplastic anemia, so the T cells may come from the graft donor. Each CDR3 is given with its conserved first and last residue. The order of the fields is J gene, V gene, clone size, D gene, CDR3 DNA, CDR3 protein. A D gene is named only where the DNA matches it firmly. Size is omitted from some rows. Given values are once, few, many or a class for expanded clones.

TRBJ2-1 | TRBV20-1 | many | TRBD2 | TGCAGTGCCCTAGCGGGGGACTACAATGAGCAGTTCTTC | CSALAGDYNEQFF
TRBJ2-5 | TRBV6-5 | many | TRBD2 | TGTGCCAGCAGTTACTCGGTAGCGGGGGGCAAAGAGACCCAGTACTTC | CASSYSVAGGKETQYF
TRBJ1-1 | TRBV12-3/TRBV12-4 | many | TRBD1 | TGTGCCAGCAGTCCCGGATGGGACAGGGACACTGAAGCTTTCTTT | CASSPGWDRDTEAFF
TRBJ2-7 | TRBV7-2 | many | TRBD2 | TGTGCCAGCAGCAATAGCGGGGGGCGATCCTACGAGCAGTACTTC | CASSNSGGRSYEQYF
TRBJ2-7 | TRBV18 | few | TRBD1 | TGTGCCAGCTCACCAAATCGACCCGGGACAGGGGCCTACGAGCAGTACTTC | CASSPNRPGTGAYEQYF
TRBJ2-2 | TRBV7-2 | many | TRBD2 | TGTGCCAGCAGAGCGGGAGGGGGCACCGGGGAGCTGTTTTTT | CASRAGGGTGELFF
TRBJ2-1 | TRBV5-4 | many | TRBD2 | TGTGCCAGCAGCTTGATAAGCGGGAGAGGGAATGAGCAGTTCTTC | CASSLISGRGNEQFF
TRBJ1-3 | TRBV20-1 | many | . | TGCAGTGCTAGAGATCCTAACACCATATATTTT | CSARDPNTIYF
TRBJ2-3 | TRBV5-1 | few | . | TGCGCCAGCAGGTTAGGCCACGGGAAGGTTTCTAGCACAGATACGCAGTATTTT | CASRLGHGKVSSTDTQYF
TRBJ2-5 | TRBV7-7 | many | . | TGTGCCAGCAGCAGCCAGATTCTCCAAGAGACCCAGTACTTC | CASSSQILQETQYF
TRBJ1-5 | TRBV6-5 | many | TRBD1 | TGTGCCAGCAGGGGAATGGGACAGGGAGACAATCAGCCCCAGCATTTT | CASRGMGQGDNQPQHF
TRBJ2-6 | TRBV7-9 | many | . | TGTGCCAGCAGCTTTAGGCACCTGTCCTCTGGGGCCAACGTCCTGACTTTC | CASSFRHLSSGANVLTF
TRBJ1-5 | TRBV12-3/TRBV12-4 | . | . | TGTGCCAGCACCTTGGGGGCGGATCAGCCCCAGCATTTT | CASTLGADQPQHF
TRBJ2-7 | TRBV10-3 | . | . | TGTGCCACCGCGGGGACATCCTCCTACGAGCAGTACTTC | CATAGTSSYEQYF
TRBJ1-6 | TRBV6-5 | many | TRBD1 | TGTGCCAGCAGTTACTGGACAGGGCAAAATTCACCCCTCCACTTT | CASSYWTGQNSPLHF
TRBJ1-3 | TRBV28 | many | . | TGTGCCACCGGGACTTTAAGGAACACCATATATTTT | CATGTLRNTIYF